The 14 T cell receptor beta chains below were found in one sample sequenced in a study of diagnostic markers for celiac disease (dated by TCRdb to about 2020). The run used an Illumina MiSeq. TCRdb reprocessed the public reads and reports one entry per CDR3 protein sequence, without DNA. The table kept for this sample lists 5,500 to 7,000 distinct CDR3 sequences. Clones ranked in the top ten supply approximately 5.6% of the sample. Sequencing used either unsorted cells or a sorted T cell fraction (not recorded which). These receptors were obtained from a human donor. This table probably holds off-target reads from a library built for another chain.

The chain joins TRBV29-1 to TRBJ2-7; without DNA, the TCRdb call of TRBD1 cannot be checked. This CDR3 region has 12 residues. The germline CDR1 and CDR2 sequences are SQVTM and ANQGSEA. The CDR3 protein is CSVEGGTYEQYF.

According to its frequency, this clonotype is medium-sized. The J gene is TRBJ2-3, the V gene TRBV28; no DNA is available, so the TRBD1 call from TCRdb remains unchecked. Germline V gene sequence: CDR1 MDHEN, CDR2 SYDVKM. This CDR3 is 13 amino acids long. CDR3 in amino acids: CASSSGNADTQYF.

In terms of frequency, this clonotype is large. This sequence joins TRBV5-1 and TRBJ1-1; TCRdb names TRBD1, which stays unverified in the absence of DNA. This CDR3 comprises 14 residues. Germline V gene sequence: CDR1 SGHRS, CDR2 YFSETQ. Here the CDR3 reads CASSPNRANTEAFF.

This chain uses TRBV10-3 with TRBJ2-7; TCRdb's D gene call, TRBD1, goes unchecked for lack of DNA. The V gene's germline CDR1 is ENHRY and CDR2 SYGVKD. This CDR3 region has 12 residues. The CDR3 loop reads CAIGQGSHEQYF.

The chain joins TRBV20-1 to TRBJ1-1. The germline V gene has CDR1 DFQATT and CDR2 SNEGSKA (reference sequence). The CDR3 is 12 amino acids. CDR3 residues: CTASYGDTEAFF.

V usage is TRBV30 and J usage is TRBJ2-3. Germline CDR1 is GTSNPN and CDR2 is SVGIG (reference sequence). The CDR3 is made up of 16 amino acids. CDR3 region: CAWSPISSDNTDTQYF.

This clonotype is called medium-sized based on its frequency. The chain has TRBV4-2 and TRBJ2-1; the TRBD2 assignment by TCRdb is unverifiable without DNA. This CDR3 comprises 17 residues. CDR1 and CDR2 from the germline V gene are LGHNA and YNFKEQ. This chain's CDR3 is CASSHLTSGSSYNEQFF.

This clonotype is deemed medium-sized by its frequency. This chain's CDR3 is CASRLHTEAFF. V is TRBV25-1 and J is TRBJ1-1. This CDR3 spans 11 amino acids. The germline CDR1 and CDR2 sequences are MGHDK and SYGVNS.

This clonotype is deemed large by its frequency. The chain recombines TRBV5-1 with TRBJ2-7; with no DNA, the TCRdb D assignment of TRBD1 cannot be verified. This CDR3 is built from 12 residues. Germline lookup yields CDR1 SGHRS and CDR2 YFSETQ. CDR3 protein: CASSFDSYEQYF. The whole variable domain, filled in from reference TRBV5-1 and TRBJ2-7, reads KAGVTQTPRYLIKTRGQQVTLSCSPISGHRSVSWYQQTPGQGLQFLFEYFSETQRNKGNFPGRFSGRQFSNSRSEMNVSTLELGDSALYLCASSFDSYEQYFGPGTRLTVT.

The rearrangement links TRBV19 to TRBJ1-5; TCRdb's D call of TRBD1 is untestable without DNA. This CDR3 contains 15 residues. Germline loops: CDR1 LNHDA, CDR2 SQIVND (reference sequence). CDR3 sequence: CASSIGQVGNQPQHF.

The chain couples TRBV18 to TRBJ2-3; as DNA is missing, the TRBD1 call by TCRdb cannot be tested. Germline CDR1 reads KGHSH; CDR2 reads LQKENI. CDR3 length equals 16 residues. Here the CDR3 reads CASSPSQGMTTDTQYF.

This clonotype is identified as large from frequency. The chain couples TRBV12-3 or TRBV12-4 to TRBJ2-5; TCRdb outputs TRBD1, but without DNA this stays unchecked. The CDR3 extends over 14 amino acids. This chain's CDR3 is CASNYFGGKETQYF.

In terms of frequency, this clonotype is medium-sized. The chain employs TRBV24-1 and TRBJ2-1; TCRdb gives TRBD2 as the D gene, but with no DNA this cannot be confirmed. The CDR3 has 15 residues. Germline V gene lookup returns CDR1 KGHDR and CDR2 SFDVKD. The CDR3 spells CATSSGTTTHNEQFF.

This rearrangement joins TRBV6-2 or TRBV6-3 to TRBJ2-7; TCRdb gives TRBD1 as the D gene, but with no DNA this cannot be confirmed. Per the germline V gene, CDR1 is MNHEY and CDR2 is SVGEGT. This CDR3 region has 14 residues. The CDR3: CASRHGPPVYEQYF.